This T cell receptor (beta chain) came from a study of T cell repertoires in cytomegalovirus infection. Study summary: Recently identified HLA-C-restricted and well-studied HLA-B-restricted CMV epitopes were used. Signatures in public TCR beta sequences pointed to both CMV infection and matching HLA type.

This clonotype was seen only a few times. Antigen: not known. CDR1 and CDR2 from the germline V gene are SGHKS and YYEKEE (reference sequence). The CDR3 has 14 residues. With 5 bases removed from V and 3 bases from J, the gap between germline ends came to 14 bases. Each CDR3 protein is one row after TCRdb ran MiXCR on the reads. The top ten clones hold roughly an eighth of a sample with approximately 990,000 distinct CDR3 sequences, around 29% of them seen once. Study-level points and caveats: Dominating the ex vivo response were HLA-C-restricted CMV-specific TCR beta clonotypes. Using cumulative public TCR beta family frequency, the authors identified those who carried CMV together with the relevant HLA.

The TCR comes from a human donor in good health (CMV status not recorded). Some clones in this sample may be carry-over from other donors' samples. This specimen consisted of cultured CD8+ T cells from PBMCs, obtained from culture after CMV antigen stimulation. The genes are TRBV5-5 and TRBJ1-1; D ambiguous. CDR3 sequence: CASSLGPSHTEAFF. The DNA of the CDR3 is TGTGCCAGCAGTCTTGGACCCAGTCACACTGAAGCTTTCTTT.